The 2 T cell receptor beta chains below come from one sample, sequenced in a study of blood T cells in healthy people across ages. Together with a sample-barcoded 5' primer, a J-beta primer mix was included in a second PCR lasting about 6 to 12 cycles. TCRdb analysed the 5' RACE reads with MiXCR anew, one entry per CDR3 protein. The repertoire holds over a million distinct CDR3 sequences, with approximately 59% as singletons. The sample consisted of blood. The source of these receptors is a man in his late teens or twenties in good health.

The rearrangement links TRBV20-1 to TRBJ2-5, with 7 bases lining up with TRBD1. The CDR3 is 15 amino acids. Germline V CDR1 and CDR2: DFQATT, SNEGSKA (reference sequence). V shed 4 bases and J 1 base; nucleotides not matched to a gene: 9. The CDR3 region has the DNA TGCAGTGCTACAAGGTCGGACAGGCCCCAAGAGACCCAGTACTTC. Amino acids: CSATRSDRPQETQYF.

This clonotype was seen a handful of times. The chain combines TRBV12-3 or TRBV12-4 with TRBJ1-4, with D uncertain. This CDR3 has 13 residues. V gave up 5 bases and J gave up 15 bases, with 19 bases separating them. CDR3 sequence (DNA): TGTGCCAGCAGTCCCCAGCGGGAGACTAGAATGTTTTTT. Translating gives CASSPQRETRMFF.